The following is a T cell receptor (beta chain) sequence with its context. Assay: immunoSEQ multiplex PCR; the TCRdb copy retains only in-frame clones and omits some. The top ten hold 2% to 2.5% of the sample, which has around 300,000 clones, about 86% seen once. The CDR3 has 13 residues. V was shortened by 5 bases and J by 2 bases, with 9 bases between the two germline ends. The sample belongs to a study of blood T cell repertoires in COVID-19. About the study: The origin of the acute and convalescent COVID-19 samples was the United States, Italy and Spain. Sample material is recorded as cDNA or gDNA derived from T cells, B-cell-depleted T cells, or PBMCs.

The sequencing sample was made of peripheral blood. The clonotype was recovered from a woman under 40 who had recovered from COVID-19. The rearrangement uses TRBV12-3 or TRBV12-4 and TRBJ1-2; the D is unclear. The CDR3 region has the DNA TGTGCCAGCAGTGGGAGTGTGAACTATGGCTACACCTTC. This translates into CASSGSVNYGYTF.